These 15 T cell receptor beta chains were all obtained from the same sample, sequenced in a study of blood T cell repertoires in COVID-19. Clones were read by immunoSEQ multiplex PCR, and TCRdb kept only the in-frame ones, dropping some. The repertoire includes roughly 40,000 clones, about 76% of them detected once, and about 8.7% sits in the top ten. Sequences were obtained from peripheral blood. These receptors all come from a man in his sixties or seventies with active or convalescent COVID-19.

The chain carries TRBV6-4 and TRBJ1-2; 12 nucleotides align to TRBD1. The CDR3 sequence is 14 residues long. The V gene end was trimmed by 8 bases and the J gene end by 8 bases; junction bases not matched to a gene: 9. Germline-derived CDR1 and CDR2 are MRHNA and SNTAGT. CDR3 sequence: CASHPGTGGNGYTF. For the CDR3, the DNA is TGTGCCAGCCACCCCGGGACAGGGGGCAACGGCTACACCTTC.

J is TRBJ1-6 and V is TRBV10-3; D is possibly TRBD1 (6 bases). This CDR3 region has 13 residues. Trimming removed 10 bases at V and 15 bases at J, with 22 bases between. Per the germline V gene, CDR1 is ENHRY and CDR2 is SYGVKD. CDR3 loop: CASRRDIQVDLHF. The CDR3 coding sequence is TGTGCCAGCAGAAGGGACATCCAGGTAGACCTCCACTTT.

The chain carries TRBV11-3 and TRBJ2-7, with 8 positions matching TRBD1. Per germline, CDR1 SGHNT and CDR2 YENEEA. V shed 6 bases and J 3 bases; nucleotides not matched to a gene: 10. There are 15 residues in the CDR3. CDR3 region: CASRRGAGGLYEQYF. DNA of the CDR3: TGTGCCAGCAGGAGGGGGGCAGGGGGCCTCTACGAGCAGTACTTC.

This chain links TRBV19 with TRBJ1-4; 8 nucleotides agree with TRBD1. This CDR3 is built from 18 residues. V lost 5 bases to trimming and J lost 0 bases; unmatched junction nucleotides: 11. Germline V gene sequence: CDR1 LNHDA, CDR2 SQIVND (reference sequence). This CDR3 is CASSLAWTGSATNEKLFF. As DNA, the CDR3 is TGTGCCAGTAGTCTGGCCTGGACAGGGAGTGCAACTAATGAAAAACTGTTTTTT.

The chain couples TRBV3-1 (or the pseudogene TRBV3-2) to TRBJ1-2; D remains ambiguous. The CDR3 extends over 12 amino acids. Germline V lookup: CDR1 LGHDT, CDR2 YNNKEL (reference sequence). V was shortened by 8 bases and J by 2 bases, with 9 bases between the two germline ends. The CDR3 DNA sequence: TGTGCCAGCTCCCAGGCGAACTATGGCTACACCTTC. Its translation is CASSQANYGYTF.

The chain joins TRBV30 to TRBJ2-5; TRBD1 agrees at 9 bases. The germline V gene has CDR1 GTSNPN and CDR2 SVGIG (reference sequence). The CDR3 extends over 13 amino acids. Unmatched junction bases numbered 4, after V lost 4 bases and J lost 4 bases. CDR3 sequence (DNA): TGTGCCTGGACCAGACAGGGGGGAGAGACCCAGTACTTC. Protein sequence: CAWTRQGGETQYF.

In its sample, this clone is medium-sized. This chain joins TRBV11-3 and TRBJ2-7; 7 bases map to TRBD2. In germline, CDR1 is SGHNT, CDR2 YENEEA. The CDR3 spans 17 residues. V was clipped by 5 bases and J by 0 bases; unmatched bases: 13. The CDR3 reads CASSLGGYKADSYEQYF. DNA for the CDR3: TGTGCCAGCAGCCTGGGGGGGTACAAGGCAGACTCCTACGAGCAGTACTTC.

V is TRBV6-1 and J is TRBJ1-3, with 9 bases that match TRBD1. CDR3 length: 14 residues. CDR1 is MNHNS, CDR2 SASEGT, per germline. The ends lost 6 bases at V and 4 bases at J; junction bases unmatched: 4. The CDR3 region is CASSFGTGGNTIYF. In DNA form, the CDR3 reads TGTGCCAGCAGCTTTGGGACAGGGGGAAACACCATATATTTT.

This clone was seen a handful of times. This chain joins TRBV2 and TRBJ1-4; D is perhaps TRBD1 (6 bases). The V end lost 2 bases, the J end lost 3 bases, and 19 bases lay between the germline ends. The CDR3 is 18 amino acids. Germline lookup yields CDR1 SNHLY and CDR2 FYNNEI. As DNA, the CDR3 is TGTGCCAGCAGTGAAAGTGGTTGGGGGCACCGCGCTAATGAAAAACTGTTTTTT. It encodes CASSESGWGHRANEKLFF. Complete variable domain (other parts from reference TRBV2 and TRBJ1-4): EPEVTQTPSHQVTQMGQEVILRCVPISNHLYFYWYRQILGQKVEFLVSFYNNEISEKSEIFDDQFSVERPDGSNFTLKIRSTKLEDSAMYFCASSESGWGHRANEKLFFGSGTQLSVL.

The V call is TRBV30, the J call TRBJ2-1; 8 bases fit TRBD2. J was trimmed by 4 bases and V by 6 bases; bases with no gene match: 5. CDR1 GTSNPN and CDR2 SVGIG come from the germline V gene (reference sequence). There are 13 residues in the CDR3. The CDR3 region is CACRLALYNEQFF. The CDR3 nucleotides read TGTGCCTGCCGACTAGCGCTATACAATGAGCAGTTCTTC.

The CDR3 sequence: CAWSRTGTPNQPQHF. The CDR3 bases are TGTGCCTGGAGTAGGACCGGGACACCAAATCAGCCCCAGCATTTT. The chain couples TRBV30 to TRBJ1-5, with TRBD1 as a possible D gene (6 bases). CDR1 GTSNPN and CDR2 SVGIG come from the germline V gene (reference sequence). With 2 bases removed from V and 4 bases from J, the gap between germline ends came to 15 bases. This CDR3 comprises 15 residues.

This clone is termed medium-sized (0.01 to 0.1%). The rearrangement links TRBV28 to TRBJ2-3; maybe TRBD1 (6 bases). The CDR3 has 14 amino acids. Germline CDR1 and CDR2: MDHEN and SYDVKM. Trimming removed 2 bases at V and 6 bases at J, with 12 bases between. CDR3 DNA sequence: TGTGCCAGCAGTTTAGGACAGACAAAGGATACGCAGTATTTT. Translation: CASSLGQTKDTQYF. Filled out from reference TRBV28 and TRBJ2-3, the complete variable domain reads DVKVTQSSRYLVKRTGEKVFLECVQDMDHENMFWYRQDPGLGLRLIYFSYDVKMKEKGDIPEGYSVSREKKERFSLILESASTNQTSMYLCASSLGQTKDTQYFGPGTRLTVL.

As DNA, the CDR3 is TGTGCCAGCAGCCATCCGGGACTAGGAAACATTCAGTACTTC. Protein product: CASSHPGLGNIQYF. The chain couples TRBV11-1 to TRBJ2-4, with 8 bases identical to TRBD2. The CDR3 spans 14 residues. Germline V gene sequence: CDR1 SGHAT, CDR2 FQDESV (reference sequence). V shed 5 bases and J 6 bases; nucleotides not matched to a gene: 6.

The chain uses TRBV7-6 and TRBJ1-5; D gene ambiguous. This CDR3 is built from 15 residues. The V and J ends lost 1 base and 5 bases respectively, with 12 bases between them. Per germline, CDR1 SGHVS and CDR2 FNYEAQ. The CDR3 coding sequence is TGTGCCAGCAGCTTAGATCCGGGAAGGTATCAGCCCCAGCATTTT. It is translated as CASSLDPGRYQPQHF. The variable domain in full, completed from reference TRBV7-6 and TRBJ1-5, reads GAGVSQSPRYKVTKRGQDVALRCDPISGHVSLYWYRQALGQGPEFLTYFNYEAQQDKSGLPNDRFSAERPEGSISTLTIQRTEQRDSAMYRCASSLDPGRYQPQHFGDGTRLSIL.

This chain links TRBV5-4 with TRBJ2-5; D is possibly TRBD1 (6 bases). CDR1 SGHNT and CDR2 YYREEE come from the germline V gene (reference sequence). Trimming shortened V by 4 bases and J by 0 bases, and 19 bases separated the two germline ends. The CDR3 totals 17 residues. Here the CDR3 reads CASSRGPDRGNQETQYF. The CDR3 nucleotides read TGTGCCAGCAGCCGTGGGCCTGATAGGGGGAACCAAGAGACCCAGTACTTC. Variable domain in full (rest from reference TRBV5-4 and TRBJ2-5): ETGVTQSPTHLIKTRGQQVTLRCSSQSGHNTVSWYQQALGQGPQFIFQYYREEENGRGNFPPRFSGLQFPNYSSELNVNALELDDSALYLCASSRGPDRGNQETQYFGPGTRLLVL.